This T cell receptor (beta chain) is drawn from a study of T cell repertoires in cytomegalovirus infection. Study-level information: Both CMV infection and a matching HLA type were indicated by public TCR beta signatures.

TCRdb processed the reads anew with MiXCR; each CDR3 protein has one entry. This table has 310,000 or so distinct CDR3 sequences, about 8.8% appearing once. Trimming stripped 5 bases from V and 0 bases from J, with 8 bases between. The CDR3 extends over 13 amino acids. Looked up from germline, CDR1 is SQVTM and CDR2 is ANQGSEA. Regarding the study as a whole: Clonotype analysis showed dominance of the ex vivo response by HLA-C-restricted CMV-specific TCR beta clonotypes.

A word on this clonotype: Its antigen is still unknown.

The rearrangement joins TRBV29-1 to TRBJ2-1; no clear D gene. This TCR derives from a human donor in good health (CMV status not recorded). Some clones in this sample may be carry-over from other donors' samples. The sequenced material came from PBMCs. The CDR3 DNA reads as TGCAGCGTTCCCGGTCTCTCCTACAATGAGCAGTTCTTC. This sequence encodes CSVPGLSYNEQFF.